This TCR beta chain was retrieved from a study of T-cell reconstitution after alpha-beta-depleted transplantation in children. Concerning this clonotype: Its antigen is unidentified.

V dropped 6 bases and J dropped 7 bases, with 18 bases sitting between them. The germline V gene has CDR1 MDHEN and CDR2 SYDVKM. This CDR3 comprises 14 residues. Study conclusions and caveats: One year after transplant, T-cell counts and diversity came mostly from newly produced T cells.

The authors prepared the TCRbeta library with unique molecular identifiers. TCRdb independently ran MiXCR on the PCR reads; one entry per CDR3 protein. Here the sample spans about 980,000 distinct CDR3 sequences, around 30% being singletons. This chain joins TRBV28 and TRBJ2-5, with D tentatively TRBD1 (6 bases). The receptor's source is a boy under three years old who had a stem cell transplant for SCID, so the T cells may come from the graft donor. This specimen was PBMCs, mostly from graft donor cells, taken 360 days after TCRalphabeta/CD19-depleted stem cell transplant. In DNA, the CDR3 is TGTGCCAGCAGCGTTAACAGGGTGGGTTGGACCCAGTACTTC. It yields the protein CASSVNRVGWTQYF.